Here is one TCR beta chain with its context. The antigen is undetermined. The sample belongs to a study of shared clonotypes between healthy human individuals. Produced via immunoSEQ multiplex PCR; TCRdb's table is partial and in-frame only. The table shows under 1,100,000 clones, with about 70% occurring only once. This CDR3 has 14 residues. The V gene end was trimmed by 4 bases and the J gene end by 4 bases; junction bases not matched to a gene: 5. Germline V gives CDR1 SGHAT, CDR2 FQNNGV. Study findings and constraints: Rarefaction showed that sequencing of sorted subsets was incomplete (despite large depth). In contrast to clonotypes shared by all four donors, non-shared clonotypes had lower generation probabilities.

This receptor was taken from a man aged 18-30 years in good health. The chain couples TRBV11-2 to TRBJ1-2, with 8 bases lining up with TRBD1. The sequenced sample was memory CD4+ T cells sorted from blood. Stated subset: CD45RA-negative fraction. In DNA form, the CDR3 reads TGTGCCAGCAGCTCCCGCAGGGGGCTCTATGGCTACACCTTC. It codes for CASSSRRGLYGYTF.